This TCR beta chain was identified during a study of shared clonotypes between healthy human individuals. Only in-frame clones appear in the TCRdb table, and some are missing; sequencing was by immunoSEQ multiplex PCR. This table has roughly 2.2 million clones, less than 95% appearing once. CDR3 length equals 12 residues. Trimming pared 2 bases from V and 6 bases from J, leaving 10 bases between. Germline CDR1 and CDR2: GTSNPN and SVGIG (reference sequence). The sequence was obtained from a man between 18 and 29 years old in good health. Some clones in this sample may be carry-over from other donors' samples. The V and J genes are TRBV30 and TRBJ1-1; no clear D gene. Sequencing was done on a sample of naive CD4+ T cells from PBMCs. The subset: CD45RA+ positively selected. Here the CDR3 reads CAWSSAGAEAFF. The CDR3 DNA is TGTGCCTGGAGTTCAGCAGGAGCTGAAGCTTTCTTT.